A single sample is the source of the 29 T cell receptor beta chains below, sequenced in a study of HIV-infected patients and healthy controls. Roughly three months, about 14 weeks, into antiretroviral therapy, follow-up blood was collected. The repertoire came from unfractionated whole blood and reflected all unsorted peripheral T cells. Reverse transcription used around 500 ng RNA and constant-region primers for alpha and beta. Each of the alpha and beta chains got its own library through chain-specific third strand synthesis with indices. Using its own MiXCR run on the 5' RACE reads, TCRdb lists one record per CDR3 protein. The profile covers roughly 8,000 distinct CDR3 sequences, with approximately 6.8% appearing a single time and 20% taken by the ten largest. The source material was blood, sampled during antiretroviral therapy. These receptors were obtained from an adult with HIV infection.

This clonotype qualifies as medium-sized. This beta chain is a stray sequence in a library constructed for alpha chains; its clone size is not meaningful. V usage is TRBV5-1 and J usage is TRBJ2-7; weak D call: TRBD1 (5 bases). Trimming removed 0 bases from V and 2 bases from J, with 15 bases in between. The CDR3 spans 16 residues. CDR1 SGHRS and CDR2 YFSETQ come from the germline V gene. The CDR3 sequence is CASSLVGAGDTYEQYF. The CDR3 DNA reads TGCGCCAGCAGCTTGGTTGGGGCAGGCGACACCTACGAGCAGTACTTC.

This clonotype qualifies as medium-sized. Since the library was made to target alpha chains, this beta chain is a stray read and its abundance is not meaningful. This chain joins TRBV20-1 and TRBJ2-1; 9 positions match TRBD1. Germline loops: CDR1 DFQATT, CDR2 SNEGSKA (reference sequence). V was pared by 3 bases and J by 5 bases, with 11 bases of the junction left unmatched. CDR3 length: 16 residues. CDR3 in DNA: TGCAGTGCTAGCCAGGACAGGGGACCCCCTAACAATGAGCAGTTCTTC. Its translation: CSASQDRGPPNNEQFF.

For this clonotype: The library was prepared for alpha chains; this beta chain is a stray read, so its frequency means little. This rearrangement joins TRBV7-6 to TRBJ1-4; 7 nucleotides align to TRBD1. The length of the CDR3 is 17 residues. Germline loops: CDR1 SGHVS, CDR2 FNYEAQ. With 8 bases clipped from V and 0 bases from J, the junction kept 12 bases outside the gene matches. The CDR3 here is CASQRRGRGATNEKLFF. As DNA, the CDR3 is TGTGCCAGCCAGAGAAGGGGGCGAGGTGCAACTAATGAAAAACTGTTTTTT. Complete variable domain (other parts from reference TRBV7-6 and TRBJ1-4): GAGVSQSPRYKVTKRGQDVALRCDPISGHVSLYWYRQALGQGPEFLTYFNYEAQQDKSGLPNDRFSAERPEGSISTLTIQRTEQRDSAMYRCASQRRGRGATNEKLFFGSGTQLSVL.

A few counts support this clonotype. The library was built for alpha chains, so this beta chain is an off-target read and its size means little. CDR3 in amino acids: CASSTDGQETQYF. CDR3 coding DNA: TGTGCCAGTAGTACGGACGGTCAAGAGACCCAGTACTTC. The chain links TRBV19 to TRBJ2-5; no clear D. The CDR3 totals 13 residues. Trimming shortened V by 4 bases and J by 2 bases, and 8 bases separated the two germline ends. The germline V gene encodes CDR1 LNHDA and CDR2 SQIVND (reference sequence).

This clonotype was counted between two and nine times. Within a library made for alpha chains, this beta chain is off target, and its count is uninformative. The V call is TRBV20-1, the J call TRBJ2-7, with D possibly TRBD2 on 5 matching bases. In germline, CDR1 is DFQATT, CDR2 SNEGSKA (reference sequence). The V end lost 3 bases, the J end lost 4 bases, and 7 bases lay between the germline ends. This CDR3 has 11 residues. The CDR3, as DNA: TGCAGTGCTAGCCGAGGGTACGAGCAGTACTTC. As protein: CSASRGYEQYF.

In this sample, this clonotype is medium-sized. Since it is a stray read in a library aimed at alpha chains, this beta chain has a size that is not meaningful. CDR3: CASSTSGRAPIRETQYF. CDR3 in DNA: TGTGCCAGCAGCACCAGCGGGAGGGCCCCAATACGAGAGACCCAGTACTTC. The chain has TRBV7-2 and TRBJ2-5, with 10 bases aligning to TRBD2. Germline CDR1 reads SGHTA; CDR2 reads FQGNSA. J gave up 4 bases and V 5 bases, and 13 bases lay outside the gene matches. This CDR3 contains 17 residues.

In its sample, this clonotype was seen many times. The library was built for alpha chains, so this beta chain is an off-target read and its size means little. The rearrangement links TRBV11-2 to TRBJ2-2; TRBD2 matches at 13 bases. The CDR3 has 15 residues. The J segment lost 4 bases and the V segment lost 5 bases, leaving 1 base of the junction unmatched. The germline CDR1 and CDR2 sequences are SGHAT and FQNNGV. Written as DNA, the CDR3 is TGTGCCAGCAGCGGGACTAGCGGGATCACCGGGGAGCTGTTTTTT. It encodes CASSGTSGITGELFF. Variable domain in full (rest from reference TRBV11-2 and TRBJ2-2): EAGVAQSPRYKIIEKRQSVAFWCNPISGHATLYWYQQILGQGPKLLIQFQNNGVVDDSQLPKDRFSAERLKGVDSTLKIQPAKLEDSAVYLCASSGTSGITGELFFGEGSRLTVL.

This clonotype was observed many times. This beta chain appears as a stray read in a library generated for alpha chains; its size is not informative. This chain connects TRBV19 to TRBJ1-5; D might be TRBD1 (6 bases). The V and J ends lost 4 bases and 2 bases respectively, with 12 bases between them. The CDR3 length is 15 residues. The germline CDR1 and CDR2 sequences are LNHDA and SQIVND (reference sequence). Here the CDR3 reads CASSKQGIGNQPQHF. The CDR3 bases are TGTGCCAGTAGTAAACAGGGTATCGGCAATCAGCCCCAGCATTTT.

In this sample, this clonotype turned up many times. This beta chain appears as a stray read in a library generated for alpha chains; its size is not informative. This chain joins TRBV5-1 and TRBJ2-1; 12 nucleotides match TRBD2. This CDR3 contains 14 residues. CDR1 and CDR2 (germline): SGHRS, YFSETQ. Trimming took 5 bases from V and 8 from J; bases not matched to a gene: 5. The CDR3: CASRTSGSIYEQFF. The CDR3 DNA reads TGCGCCAGCAGGACTAGCGGGAGCATTTATGAGCAGTTCTTC. Full variable domain (missing parts from reference TRBV5-1 and TRBJ2-1): KAGVTQTPRYLIKTRGQQVTLSCSPISGHRSVSWYQQTPGQGLQFLFEYFSETQRNKGNFPGRFSGRQFSNSRSEMNVSTLELGDSALYLCASRTSGSIYEQFFGPGTRLTVL.

This clonotype was found many times. The library was prepared for alpha chains; this beta chain is a stray read, so its frequency means little. The V and J genes are TRBV2 and TRBJ2-1, with 12 positions matching TRBD2. Germline CDR1 reads SNHLY; CDR2 reads FYNNEI. With V trimmed by 6 bases and J by 8 bases, 8 bases remained unmatched. The CDR3 runs to 15 residues. CDR3 DNA: TGTGCCAGCAGCCCCGGACTAGCGGGATATCATGAGCAGTTCTTC. Translation: CASSPGLAGYHEQFF.

This clonotype showed up many times. Within a library made for alpha chains, this beta chain is off target, and its count is uninformative. V usage is TRBV29-1 and J usage is TRBJ1-1; the D gene is possibly TRBD1 (6 bases). The CDR3 length is 14 residues. Per the germline V gene, CDR1 is SQVTM and CDR2 is ANQGSEA. Between the trimmed V and J ends, which lost 1 base and 2 bases, there was a span of 11 bases. The CDR3 loop is CSVEGRGSNTEAFF. The CDR3 DNA reads as TGCAGCGTTGAAGGCAGGGGCAGTAACACTGAAGCTTTCTTT.

Relative to its sample, this clonotype is medium-sized. Being off target in a library aimed at alpha chains, this beta chain has a size of little meaning. J is TRBJ2-5 and V is TRBV5-1; TRBD1 or TRBD2 may be the D gene (6 bases each). The V and J ends lost 0 bases and 3 bases respectively, with 9 bases between them. Germline assignment: CDR1 SGHRS and CDR2 YFSETQ. The CDR3 length is 14 residues. CDR3 nucleotides: TGCGCCAGCAGCTTGGAGGGGGGAAAAGAGACCCAGTACTTC. The encoded protein is CASSLEGGKETQYF. Based on the CDR3 plus reference TRBV5-1 and TRBJ2-5, the full variable domain is KAGVTQTPRYLIKTRGQQVTLSCSPISGHRSVSWYQQTPGQGLQFLFEYFSETQRNKGNFPGRFSGRQFSNSRSEMNVSTLELGDSALYLCASSLEGGKETQYFGPGTRLLVL.

This clonotype was detected ten times or more. The size of this beta chain means little, since it is a stray read in a library made for alpha chains. The CDR3 DNA is TGTGCCAGCAGCTTGAGTTCTCGGTTTGGGGAGCTGTTTTTT. Translating gives CASSLSSRFGELFF. The rearrangement joins TRBV5-8 to TRBJ2-2; D is unclear. The CDR3 consists of 14 residues. The V gene's germline CDR1 is SGHTS and CDR2 YDEGEE. Trimming stripped 1 base from V and 8 bases from J, with 12 bases between. Based on the CDR3 plus reference TRBV5-8 and TRBJ2-2, the full variable domain is EAGVTQSPTHLIKTRGQQATLRCSPISGHTSVYWYQQALGLGLQFLLWYDEGEERNRGNFPPRFSGRQFPNYSSELNVNALELEDSALYLCASSLSSRFGELFFGEGSRLTVL.

Relative to its sample, this clonotype is medium-sized (0.01 to 0.1%). The library was designed around alpha chains, so this beta chain is a stray read whose abundance carries little weight. The rearrangement joins TRBV4-1 to TRBJ2-2; 8 bases line up with TRBD1. Germline V gene sequence: CDR1 MGHRA, CDR2 YSYEKL. The CDR3 length is 15 residues. Losses at the gene ends were 1 base for V and 6 bases for J; bases not matched to a gene: 4. This chain's CDR3 is CASSQALQGAGELFF. The CDR3 DNA is TGCGCCAGCAGCCAAGCGTTACAGGGGGCCGGGGAGCTGTTTTTT.

This clonotype was counted at least ten times. One end of the junction fails to match germline, which may point to a read error. In a library made to pick up alpha chains, this beta chain is a stray read with a size that means little. This chain links TRBV30 with TRBJ2-3; TRBD2 matches at 14 bases. This CDR3 comprises 15 residues. CDR1 is GTSNPN and CDR2 is SVGIG in the germline V gene (reference sequence). The chain's CDR3 is CARSSGTSGSHTQYF. The CDR3 DNA sequence: TGTGCCCGGAGCTCCGGGACTAGCGGGAGCCATACGCAGTATTTT.

As to this clonotype: This beta chain is an unintended read in a library built for alpha chains; its size means little. V and J are TRBV2 and TRBJ2-5; D gene ambiguous. The CDR3 is 12 amino acids. V was cut by 7 bases and J by 4 bases, with 10 bases left in between. Germline V CDR1 and CDR2: SNHLY, FYNNEI. The CDR3: CASKGLGETQYF. CDR3 DNA sequence: TGTGCCAGCAAAGGGCTGGGAGAGACCCAGTACTTC.

This clonotype showed up many times. This beta chain turned up in a library designed for alpha chains; as an off-target read, its abundance says little. The rearrangement uses TRBV7-8 and TRBJ2-1, with D perhaps assigned TRBD1 or TRBD2 (5 bases each). Per the germline V gene, CDR1 is SGHVS and CDR2 is FQNEAQ. The CDR3 consists of 15 residues. Trimming removed 7 bases from V and 5 bases from J, with 18 bases in between. The CDR3 nucleotides read TGTGCCAGCATACTTACCGGGACCTTGGACAATGAGCAGTTCTTC. Translating gives CASILTGTLDNEQFF.

By share, this clonotype ranks as medium-sized (0.01 to 0.1%). Since the library was made to target alpha chains, this beta chain is a stray read and its abundance is not meaningful. The V and J genes are TRBV11-2 and TRBJ2-5; D not resolved. Germline V lookup: CDR1 SGHAT, CDR2 FQNNGV. CDR3 length: 14 amino acids. The V end lost 5 bases, the J end lost 2 bases, and 12 bases lay between the germline ends. The CDR3 DNA reads TGTGCCAGCAGCCCTTACATAGAACAAGAGACCCAGTACTTC. Protein product: CASSPYIEQETQYF.

A remark on this clonotype: With the library built for alpha chains, this beta chain is off target and its frequency is not meaningful. The V and J genes are TRBV12-3 or TRBV12-4 and TRBJ2-1, with a tentative D call TRBD1 (5 bases). The CDR3 loop spans 13 amino acids. V was trimmed by 7 bases and J by 3 bases, leaving 10 bases between them. The CDR3 loop is CASTPRGYNEQFF. As DNA, the CDR3 is TGTGCCAGCACGCCAAGGGGCTACAATGAGCAGTTCTTC.

In its sample, this clonotype was seen many times. The size of this beta chain means little, since it is a stray read in a library made for alpha chains. The chain has TRBV19 and TRBJ2-3; D is unresolved. The CDR3 has 13 amino acids. With 1 base removed from V and 3 bases from J, the gap between germline ends came to 5 bases. CDR1 and CDR2 (germline): LNHDA, SQIVND (reference sequence). As DNA, the CDR3 is TGTGCCAGTAGTATAGTCGGGACAGATACGCAGTATTTT. It encodes CASSIVGTDTQYF.

This clonotype occurred a few times. As an off-target read in a library built for alpha chains, this beta chain has a frequency of little significance. J is TRBJ2-2 and V is TRBV20-1; tentatively, D is TRBD1 (6 bases). CDR3 length equals 14 residues. V lost 6 bases and J lost 6, with 17 bases in between. From germline, CDR1 is DFQATT and CDR2 SNEGSKA (reference sequence). CDR3 protein: CSATDRLGAGELFF. DNA of the CDR3: TGCAGTGCCACCGACAGGTTGGGAGCCGGGGAGCTGTTTTTT.

Note on this clonotype: This beta chain is an unintended read in a library built for alpha chains; its size means little. This chain joins TRBV7-8 and TRBJ2-4; no reliable D call. The V gene's germline CDR1 is SGHVS and CDR2 FQNEAQ. The CDR3 length is 17 residues. Trimming shortened V by 3 bases and J by 1 base, and 16 bases separated the two germline ends. The chain's CDR3 is CASSFPVAGLAKNIQYF. The CDR3 DNA sequence: TGTGCCAGCAGCTTCCCGGTCGCAGGCTTGGCCAAAAACATTCAGTACTTC.

Within the sample, this clonotype is medium-sized (0.01 to 0.1%). For a library built for alpha chains, this beta chain is a stray read; little rests on its size. The chain carries TRBV7-9 and TRBJ2-3; the D gene is possibly TRBD2 (5 bases). The CDR3 has 18 residues. The V end was cut by 7 bases, the J end by 0 bases, with 23 bases between. Germline loops: CDR1 SEHNR, CDR2 FQNEAQ (reference sequence). For the CDR3, the DNA is TGTGCCAGCATCAACTCCAGAGAGCTAGCCGTCAGCACAGATACGCAGTATTTT. Its protein is CASINSRELAVSTDTQYF.

Points on this clonotype: A library made for alpha chains picked up this beta chain off target, so its size means little. This sequence joins TRBV6-6 and TRBJ2-7; D may match TRBD1 or TRBD2 (6 bases each). The CDR3 is made up of 16 amino acids. Germline V gene lookup returns CDR1 MNHNY and CDR2 SVGAGI (reference sequence). Trimming stripped 4 bases from V and 2 bases from J, with 18 bases between. This chain's CDR3 is CASSFRGGSGAYEQYF. The CDR3 bases are TGTGCCAGCAGTTTCCGTGGGGGGTCAGGGGCCTACGAGCAGTACTTC.

In its sample, this clonotype was seen many times. This beta chain turned up in a library designed for alpha chains; as an off-target read, its abundance says little. The rearrangement uses TRBV5-1 and TRBJ2-3; D call uncertain. The CDR3 totals 16 residues. CDR1 SGHRS and CDR2 YFSETQ come from the germline V gene. Trimming removed 1 base at V and 5 bases at J, with 17 bases between. The CDR3 here is CASSLSLDPYQDTQYF. The CDR3 DNA sequence: TGCGCCAGCAGCTTGTCGCTAGACCCTTATCAAGATACGCAGTATTTT. Full variable domain (remainder filled in from reference TRBV5-1 and TRBJ2-3): KAGVTQTPRYLIKTRGQQVTLSCSPISGHRSVSWYQQTPGQGLQFLFEYFSETQRNKGNFPGRFSGRQFSNSRSEMNVSTLELGDSALYLCASSLSLDPYQDTQYFGPGTRLTVL.

This clonotype was seen at least ten times. This beta chain is a stray sequence in a library constructed for alpha chains; its clone size is not meaningful. J is TRBJ2-7 and V is TRBV2; TRBD1 matches at 7 bases. Germline V lookup: CDR1 SNHLY, CDR2 FYNNEI. This CDR3 contains 13 residues. V lost 10 bases to trimming and J lost 6 bases; unmatched junction nucleotides: 12. CDR3 in DNA: TGTGCCACATCGGGACAGCCCCTTTCCGAGCAGTACTTC. Translation gives CATSGQPLSEQYF. The full variable domain, in which reference TRBV2 and TRBJ2-7 provide the parts outside the CDR3, is EPEVTQTPSHQVTQMGQEVILRCVPISNHLYFYWYRQILGQKVEFLVSFYNNEISEKSEIFDDQFSVERPDGSNFTLKIRSTKLEDSAMYFCATSGQPLSEQYFGPGTRLTVT.

The sample holds many counts of this clonotype. Since it is a stray read in a library aimed at alpha chains, this beta chain has a size that is not meaningful. The V call is TRBV28, the J call TRBJ2-1, with 7 bases aligning to TRBD1. This CDR3 comprises 15 residues. Germline assignment: CDR1 MDHEN and CDR2 SYDVKM. The trim removed 3 bases at V and 8 bases at J, leaving 10 bases unmatched. CDR3 sequence reads: CASSFWTLGGDEQFF. Here the CDR3 DNA reads TGTGCCAGCAGTTTTTGGACTTTAGGGGGCGATGAGCAGTTCTTC.

This clonotype is categorized as medium-sized (0.01 to 0.1%). The size of this beta chain means little, since it is a stray read in a library made for alpha chains. The chain joins TRBV5-1 to TRBJ2-7; D remains ambiguous. This CDR3 comprises 14 residues. V was shortened by 4 bases and J by 3 bases, with 14 bases between the two germline ends. Germline V gene sequence: CDR1 SGHRS, CDR2 YFSETQ. CDR3 sequence reads: CASSRWTGRYEQYF. The CDR3 DNA is TGCGCCAGCAGCCGGTGGACGGGCCGCTACGAGCAGTACTTC.

Concerning this clonotype: As an off-target read in a library built for alpha chains, this beta chain has a frequency of little significance. The chain uses TRBV29-1 and TRBJ2-2; 8 nucleotides match TRBD1. The CDR3 loop spans 14 amino acids. The germline CDR1 and CDR2 sequences are SQVTM and ANQGSEA. The ends lost 6 bases at V and 6 bases at J; junction bases unmatched: 9. The CDR3 reads CSVRDRGASGELFF. Here the CDR3 DNA reads TGCAGCGTCCGAGACAGGGGCGCTTCCGGGGAGCTGTTTTTT.